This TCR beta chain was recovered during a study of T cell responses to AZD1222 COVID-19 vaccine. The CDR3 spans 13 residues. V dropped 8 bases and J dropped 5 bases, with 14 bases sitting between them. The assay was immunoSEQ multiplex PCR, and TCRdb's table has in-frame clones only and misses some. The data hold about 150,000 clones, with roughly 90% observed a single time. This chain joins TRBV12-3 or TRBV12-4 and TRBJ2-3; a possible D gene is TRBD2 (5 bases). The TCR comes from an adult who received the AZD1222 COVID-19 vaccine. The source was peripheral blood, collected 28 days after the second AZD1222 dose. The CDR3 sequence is CASLEGALDTQYF. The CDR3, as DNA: TGTGCCAGCCTCGAGGGTGCCCTAGATACGCAGTATTTT.